This passage covers 2 T cell receptor beta chains from one sample sequenced in a study of siplizumab effects on memory and regulatory T cells. Clones were read by immunoSEQ multiplex PCR, and TCRdb kept only the in-frame ones, dropping some. The table shows 120,000 or so clones, with just under 95% occurring only once. The specimen was CD4+ T cells sorted from blood. The receptors were gathered from a human donor in good health.

Here the CDR3 reads CASSSTGTLRGGEQYF. CDR3 coding DNA: TGTGCCAGCAGCTCGACCGGGACTCTACGAGGGGGTGAGCAGTACTTC. V gene TRBV7-3 combines with J gene TRBJ2-7; D possibly uses TRBD1 or TRBD2 (6 bases each). The germline V gene has CDR1 SGHTA and CDR2 FQGTGA. V was shortened by 4 bases and J by 7 bases, with 23 bases between the two germline ends. The CDR3 loop spans 16 amino acids.

CDR3 nucleotide sequence: TGCGCCAGCAGCCAATTACAGGGTGGGAAACTGTTTTTT. Encoded protein: CASSQLQGGKLFF. The V and J genes are TRBV4-1 and TRBJ1-4; a possible D gene is TRBD1 (6 bases). Germline values: CDR1 MGHRA, CDR2 YSYEKL. The CDR3 runs to 13 residues. Trimming pared 2 bases from V and 11 bases from J, leaving 12 bases between.